This T cell receptor (beta chain) is from a study of human T cells and chemical hapten exposure. Overall study results and limits: No shift was seen in TCRs above 1 in 1000 frequency with DPC sensitization.

In TCRdb, the 5' RACE reads were re-called with MiXCR into one record per CDR3 protein. The sample has 80,000 or so distinct CDR3 sequences, more than 15% seen once. Unfractionated whole blood yielded the extracted total RNA. This clonotype has more than one count but fewer than ten. Antigen specificity is unknown. This sequence was found in a female donor in good health.

The CDR3 nucleotides read TGCGCCAGCAGCAATATTGGCCGGGAGAACACTGAAGCTTTCTTT. It codes for CASSNIGRENTEAFF. V and J are TRBV5-1 and TRBJ1-1; D gene unclear. Germline V gives CDR1 SGHRS, CDR2 YFSETQ. The length of the CDR3 is 15 residues. V was cut by 4 bases and J by 1 base, with 14 bases left in between.